This entry lists 25 T cell receptor beta chains sequenced from one sample in a study of lymphopenia after photon versus proton radiotherapy. This table comes from immunoSEQ multiplex PCR, and its TCRdb copy is limited to in-frame clones, with some not included. The sample has around 25,000 clones, more than 80% seen once. This specimen consisted of peripheral blood, obtained from a patient treated with photon-based radiotherapy. These receptors came from a man under 40 with gastric cancer.

The chain couples TRBV7-9 to TRBJ1-1; no clear D. This CDR3 comprises 14 residues. Trimming left V 1 base short and J 2 bases short, with 8 bases between. Germline V gene lookup returns CDR1 SEHNR and CDR2 FQNEAQ (reference sequence). CDR3 in amino acids: CASSLGWRNTEAFF. The CDR3 DNA follows: TGTGCCAGCAGCTTAGGTTGGCGAAACACTGAAGCTTTCTTT.

The chain carries TRBV6-1 and TRBJ1-5; the match to TRBD1 covers 9 bases. Germline assignment: CDR1 MNHNS and CDR2 SASEGT. The CDR3 is 14 residues long. J gave up 6 bases and V 6 bases, and 6 bases lay outside the gene matches. CDR3 protein: CASSKDRGGQPQHF. CDR3 DNA sequence: TGTGCCAGCAGCAAGGACAGGGGAGGTCAGCCCCAGCATTTT.

For the CDR3, the DNA is TGTGCCAGCAGTGTGGACAGGGAACATCAGCCCCAGCATTTT. Translated, it gives CASSVDREHQPQHF. The chain recombines TRBV6-1 with TRBJ1-5; 8 bases map to TRBD1. Germline values: CDR1 MNHNS, CDR2 SASEGT. V lost 4 bases to trimming and J lost 5 bases; unmatched junction nucleotides: 4. The CDR3 totals 14 residues.

The V gene is TRBV15, the J gene TRBJ2-2; the match to TRBD1 covers 11 bases. The CDR3 covers 15 residues. Germline V gene sequence: CDR1 LNHNV, CDR2 YYDKDF (reference sequence). J lost 7 bases, V lost 6 bases, and 7 bases had no gene match. CDR3 in amino acids: CATSYGQGAFGELFF. The CDR3, as DNA: TGTGCCACCAGTTATGGACAGGGGGCGTTCGGGGAGCTGTTTTTT.

This clone ranks as medium-sized. V is TRBV13 and J is TRBJ1-1, with no clear D. Trimming removed 5 bases from V and 5 bases from J, with 18 bases in between. This CDR3 contains 15 residues. Germline V gene sequence: CDR1 PRHDT, CDR2 FYEKMQ (reference sequence). This CDR3 is CASSIAGFVATEAFF. DNA for the CDR3: TGTGCCAGCAGCATCGCTGGGTTCGTTGCGACTGAAGCTTTCTTT.

This clone was detected once. This sequence joins TRBV5-1 and TRBJ1-1, with TRBD1 matching 7 bases. J was trimmed by 6 bases and V by 0 bases; bases with no gene match: 8. The germline gives CDR1 SGHRS, CDR2 YFSETQ. This CDR3 comprises 15 residues. The CDR3: CASSLGQGSGSEAFF. The CDR3 nucleotides are TGCGCCAGCAGCTTGGGACAGGGATCAGGGTCTGAAGCTTTCTTT.

This rearrangement joins TRBV18 to TRBJ2-5; TRBD1 is a possible D gene (6 bases). Per germline, CDR1 KGHSH and CDR2 LQKENI. V dropped 3 bases and J dropped 5 bases, with 19 bases sitting between them. This CDR3 is 16 amino acids long. The CDR3 bases are TGTGCCAGCTCACCTCTAAACCAGGGGCCAGAGGAGACCCAGTACTTC. Its protein is CASSPLNQGPEETQYF.

The rearrangement uses TRBV7-6 and TRBJ1-6; a weak D match, TRBD1 (5 bases). CDR1 SGHVS and CDR2 FNYEAQ come from the germline V gene. Deletions cut 3 bases from V and 7 bases from J, with 10 bases between. The CDR3 covers 14 residues. The CDR3 DNA reads TGTGCCAGCAGCTTTGACAGCCTAAATTCACCCCTCCACTTT. It codes for CASSFDSLNSPLHF.

The chain joins TRBV2 to TRBJ2-5; possible D gene TRBD2, 6 bases. The CDR3 has 14 amino acids. Germline CDR1 and CDR2: SNHLY and FYNNEI. Trimming left V 1 base short and J 3 bases short, with 9 bases between. The CDR3 DNA sequence: TGTGCCAGCAGTGAAGATCTAGCGAAAGAGACCCAGTACTTC. Protein: CASSEDLAKETQYF.

The chain carries TRBV18 and TRBJ2-1; TRBD2 is a possible D gene (6 bases). The V gene's germline CDR1 is KGHSH and CDR2 LQKENI. Trimming took 0 bases from V and 3 from J, leaving 6 bases between them. This CDR3 has 14 amino acids. The CDR3 nucleotides read TGTGCCAGCTCACCACCGGGACTCTACAATGAGCAGTTCTTC. This encodes CASSPPGLYNEQFF.

The chain combines TRBV4-2 with TRBJ2-1; TRBD2 matches at 7 bases. This CDR3 has 16 amino acids. Losses at the gene ends were 0 bases for V and 4 bases for J; bases not matched to a gene: 6. CDR1 LGHNA and CDR2 YNFKEQ come from the germline V gene. Written as DNA, the CDR3 is TGTGCCAGCAGCCAAGAAACCGGGACTACGTACAATGAGCAGTTCTTC. It encodes CASSQETGTTYNEQFF.

This chain connects TRBV11-2 to TRBJ1-3, with 8 bases aligning to TRBD1. CDR3 size: 14 residues. The V gene end was trimmed by 5 bases and the J gene end by 4 bases; junction bases not matched to a gene: 4. Per the germline V gene, CDR1 is SGHAT and CDR2 is FQNNGV. CDR3 bases: TGTGCCAGCAGCCCCGGGACAGGCGGAAACACCATATATTTT. This codes for CASSPGTGGNTIYF.

The chain links TRBV28 to TRBJ2-5; D gene uncertain. The CDR3 contains 16 residues. Trimming took 4 bases from V and 5 from J, leaving 20 bases between them. Germline V CDR1 and CDR2: MDHEN, SYDVKM. Here the CDR3 reads CASSSHPGKPWETQYF. CDR3 in DNA: TGTGCCAGCAGTTCCCATCCAGGAAAGCCCTGGGAGACCCAGTACTTC. Complete variable domain (other parts from reference TRBV28 and TRBJ2-5): DVKVTQSSRYLVKRTGEKVFLECVQDMDHENMFWYRQDPGLGLRLIYFSYDVKMKEKGDIPEGYSVSREKKERFSLILESASTNQTSMYLCASSSHPGKPWETQYFGPGTRLLVL.

The chain is built from TRBV6-1 and TRBJ2-3, with 9 bases aligning to TRBD2. Germline lookup yields CDR1 MNHNS and CDR2 SASEGT. The V segment lost 1 base and the J segment 12 bases; nucleotides outside the gene matches: 5. This CDR3 is built from 13 residues. CDR3 DNA: TGTGCCAGCAGTGAAGGGCGGGAGGGAGCACAGTATTTT. This sequence encodes CASSEGREGAQYF.

The CDR3 nucleotides read TGTGCCAGCAGCTTAGGGGCCGGGACAGGGGGCTTCTACGAGCAGTACTTC. Protein sequence: CASSLGAGTGGFYEQYF. J is TRBJ2-7 and V is TRBV7-9; 12 nucleotides match TRBD1. V dropped 1 base and J dropped 3; count of bases not matched to a gene: 7. The germline V gene has CDR1 SEHNR and CDR2 FQNEAQ (reference sequence). The length of the CDR3 is 17 residues.

The chain joins TRBV5-1 to TRBJ2-3, with unresolved D. This CDR3 is 14 amino acids long. The V end was cut by 5 bases, the J end by 0 bases, with 10 bases between. CDR1 and CDR2 (germline): SGHRS, YFSETQ. The CDR3 protein is CASRFDLSTDTQYF. As DNA, the CDR3 is TGCGCCAGCAGGTTTGACCTAAGCACAGATACGCAGTATTTT.

CDR3 bases: TGTGCCAGCTCACCAGCGGGGGTAATCGGCTACACCTTC. This gives the protein CASSPAGVIGYTF. The chain combines TRBV18 with TRBJ1-2, with TRBD1 as a possible D gene (5 bases). The CDR3 totals 13 residues. The ends were cut back, 2 bases at V and 8 bases at J, with 12 bases in the middle. Germline CDR1 and CDR2: KGHSH and LQKENI.

This clone was seen only once. V gene TRBV14 combines with J gene TRBJ1-1; D is undetermined. CDR1 and CDR2 from the germline V gene are SGHDN and FVKESK. Trimming cost V 3 bases and J 4 bases, with 9 bases left between them. The CDR3 runs to 13 residues. CDR3 DNA sequence: TGTGCCAGCAGCCATGGACGGGGCACTGAAGCTTTCTTT. Translating gives CASSHGRGTEAFF.

The chain employs TRBV5-4 and TRBJ2-4, with 11 nucleotides matching TRBD2. This CDR3 spans 18 amino acids. Germline V CDR1 and CDR2: SGHNT, YYREEE (reference sequence). The ends lost 4 bases at V and 0 bases at J; junction bases unmatched: 9. CDR3 loop: CASSLDHTSGGAKNIQYF. CDR3 DNA: TGTGCCAGCAGCCTCGATCATACTAGCGGGGGAGCCAAAAACATTCAGTACTTC.

The chain employs TRBV6-4 and TRBJ2-3; 11 bases agree with TRBD1. V gave up 3 bases and J gave up 4 bases; unmatched junction bases: 3. The CDR3 has 15 amino acids. Looked up from germline, CDR1 is MRHNA and CDR2 is SNTAGT. CDR3 bases: TGTGCCAGCAGTGATAAGGGACAGGGGGCAGATACGCAGTATTTT. It specifies CASSDKGQGADTQYF.

This clone was counted once. This sequence joins TRBV19 and TRBJ1-1; 7 bases line up with TRBD1. The germline V gene has CDR1 LNHDA and CDR2 SQIVND (reference sequence). This CDR3 spans 13 amino acids. V shed 6 bases, J shed 0 bases, and the junction held 1 base outside the gene matches. CDR3 DNA sequence: TGTGCCAGTAGGGGGACAGTGAACACTGAAGCTTTCTTT. Translating it yields CASRGTVNTEAFF. The whole variable domain, remainder taken from reference TRBV19 and TRBJ1-1, is DGGITQSPKYLFRKEGQNVTLSCEQNLNHDAMYWYRQDPGQGLRLIYYSQIVNDFQKGDIAEGYSVSREKKESFPLTVTSAQKNPTAFYLCASRGTVNTEAFFGQGTRLTVV.

V usage is TRBV28 and J usage is TRBJ1-2; weak D call: TRBD1 (5 bases). This CDR3 contains 15 residues. V gave up 7 bases and J gave up 9 bases, with 24 bases separating them. Germline CDR1 is MDHEN and CDR2 is SYDVKM. The CDR3 sequence is CASTSSSAGEGRYTF. CDR3 nucleotide sequence: TGTGCCAGCACCTCATCCTCAGCGGGGGAAGGACGCTACACCTTC.

The count of this clone is one. This chain links TRBV7-8 with TRBJ2-3; D uncertain. CDR3 length: 18 residues. Germline lookup yields CDR1 SGHVS and CDR2 FQNEAQ. V lost 1 base, J lost 0 bases, and 17 bases lay in between. This chain's CDR3 is CASSLGFRQAKSTDTQYF. The CDR3 DNA reads as TGTGCCAGCAGCTTAGGGTTTAGGCAGGCAAAGAGCACAGATACGCAGTATTTT.

This clone was observed a few times. The rearrangement links TRBV4-3 to TRBJ1-5, with D possibly matching TRBD1 (6 bases). This CDR3 spans 15 amino acids. Germline CDR1 and CDR2: LGHNA and YSLEER. Trimming shortened V by 1 base and J by 6 bases, and 13 bases separated the two germline ends. The CDR3 DNA reads as TGCGCCAGCAGCCAAGCTGCAGGGGTTGGTCAGCCCCAGCATTTT. This sequence encodes CASSQAAGVGQPQHF.

J is TRBJ2-7 and V is TRBV28; 15 bases are a match to TRBD2. The CDR3 is 17 amino acids. Trimming at V came to 5 bases and at J to 7 bases, leaving 12 bases not matched to a gene. CDR1 is MDHEN and CDR2 is SYDVKM in the germline V gene. The chain's CDR3 is CASSRTSGRAGYYEQYF. The DNA of the CDR3 is TGTGCCAGCAGTCGGACTAGCGGGAGGGCCGGTTATTATGAGCAGTACTTC.